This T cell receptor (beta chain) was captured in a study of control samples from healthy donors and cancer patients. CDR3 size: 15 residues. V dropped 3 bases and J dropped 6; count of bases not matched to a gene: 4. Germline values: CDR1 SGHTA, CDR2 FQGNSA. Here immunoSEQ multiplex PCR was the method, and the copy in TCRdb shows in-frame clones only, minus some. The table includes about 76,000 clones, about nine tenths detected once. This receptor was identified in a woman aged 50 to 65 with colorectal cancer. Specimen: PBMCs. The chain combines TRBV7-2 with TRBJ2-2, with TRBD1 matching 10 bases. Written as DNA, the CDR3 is TGTGCCAGCAGCTTTAGGACAGGGGGGTCCGGGGAGCTGTTTTTT. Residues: CASSFRTGGSGELFF.